The 3 T cell receptor beta chains below all came from one sample that was sequenced in a study of CXCR3-negative and CXCR3-positive naive CD8 T cells (dated by TCRdb to between 2018 and 2021). The research as a whole found: TRB CDR3s from CXCR3-positive naive cells showed higher hydrophobicity (lower Kidera factor 4), lower energy, and higher strength and volume indices than CXCR3-negative naive cells.

Sequenced using a NextSeq 550. The Human TCR Profiling Kit (MiLaboratory) was used to make UMI-labeled 5' RACE TRB cDNA libraries. TCRdb reprocessed the public reads and reports one entry per CDR3 protein sequence, without DNA. Per the sample table, the count is 100,000 to 150,000 distinct CDR3 sequences. The ten top clones hold 0.5% to 0.7% of the sample. No antigen is known for these receptors. Sequenced input: naive CXCR3+ CD8+ T cells from blood. Sample cell subset or site, as interpreted from the label and publication: CD45RO-CCR7+CD27+CD95- naive CD8+ T cells expressing CXCR3 (TNR3+). The receptors stem from a human donor in good health. Some clones in this sample may be carry-over from other donors' samples.

This sequence joins TRBV5-6 and TRBJ1-1. This CDR3 region has 15 residues. Per germline, CDR1 SGHDT and CDR2 YYEEEE. The CDR3 is CASSPLGQGSTEASF.

This chain connects TRBV15 to TRBJ2-2; TCRdb's D call, TRBD1, is unchecked because there is no DNA. This CDR3 is 15 amino acids long. Germline CDR1 LNHNV, CDR2 YYDKDF (reference sequence). The CDR3 sequence is CATSSPRENTGELFF.

The rearrangement links TRBV12-5 to TRBJ2-7. The CDR3 is made up of 13 amino acids. CDR1 is LGHNT and CDR2 is FRNRAP in the germline V gene. The CDR3 here is CASGLVQRYEQYF.